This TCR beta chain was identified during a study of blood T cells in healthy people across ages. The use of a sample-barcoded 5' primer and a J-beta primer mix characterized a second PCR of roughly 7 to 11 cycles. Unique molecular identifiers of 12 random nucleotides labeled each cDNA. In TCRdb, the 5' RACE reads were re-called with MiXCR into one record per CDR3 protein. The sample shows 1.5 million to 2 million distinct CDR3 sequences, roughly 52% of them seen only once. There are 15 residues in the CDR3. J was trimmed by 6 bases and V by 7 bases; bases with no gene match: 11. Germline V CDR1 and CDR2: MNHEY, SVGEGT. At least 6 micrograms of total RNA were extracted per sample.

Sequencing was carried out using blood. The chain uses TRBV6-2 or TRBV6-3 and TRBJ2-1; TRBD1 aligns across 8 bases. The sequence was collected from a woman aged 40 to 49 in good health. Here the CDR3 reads CASTARRTGFNEQFF. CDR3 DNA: TGTGCCAGCACCGCGCGCAGGACAGGGTTCAATGAGCAGTTCTTC.